A selection of T cell receptor beta chains follows, all from one sample in a study of blood T cell repertoires in COVID-19. Sequencing used immunoSEQ multiplex PCR; TCRdb keeps in-frame clones, though not all of them. The sample contains roughly 140,000 clones, approximately 80% of which appear only once. The specimen sequenced was peripheral blood. The receptors shown here come from a man in his fifties or sixties with acute or convalescent COVID-19. The CDR3 runs from the conserved cysteine through the conserved F or W. Fields, in order: D gene, J gene, clone size, V gene, CDR3 protein, CDR3 DNA. A D gene is named only where the DNA matches it firmly. Only part of the rows carry a size: once, few, many, or a class if the clone is expanded.

>NA|TRBJ1-1|NA|TRBV5-5
CASSSASGRSMNTEAFF
TGTGCCAGCAGCTCCGCGAGTGGGAGGAGCATGAACACTGAAGCTTTCTTT
>TRBD2|TRBJ2-7|NA|TRBV4-2
CASSQAPGIAGAEQYF
TGTGCCAGCAGCCAAGCTCCGGGGATAGCGGGAGCCGAGCAGTACTTC
>NA|TRBJ2-5|once|TRBV28
CASTKGGRETQYF
TGTGCCAGCACCAAAGGGGGTCGGGAGACCCAGTACTTC
>NA|TRBJ1-4|NA|TRBV3-1/TRBV3-2
CASSEHRGVASEKLFF
TGTGCCAGCAGCGAGCACCGAGGAGTGGCTAGTGAAAAACTGTTTTTT
>NA|TRBJ2-5|NA|TRBV6-1
CASSEIYWGLAETQYF
TGTGCCAGCAGTGAAATTTATTGGGGGCTGGCAGAGACCCAGTACTTC
>NA|TRBJ2-1|once|TRBV7-9
CASSPRTEYNEQFF
TGTGCCAGCAGCCCAAGGACAGAATACAATGAGCAGTTCTTC
>TRBD1|TRBJ1-6|once|TRBV7-3
CASSPLTGDIGSPLHF
TGTGCCAGCAGCCCCCTGACAGGGGATATAGGGTCACCCCTCCACTTT
>NA|TRBJ2-7|NA|TRBV3-1/TRBV3-2
CASSPLLITGSGNSYEQYF
TGTGCCAGCAGCCCCCTTCTCATTACAGGGAGTGGGAACTCCTACGAGCAGTACTTC
>TRBD1|TRBJ1-2|NA|TRBV6-5
CASSYSGTGGLYGYTF
TGTGCCAGCAGTTACTCCGGGACAGGGGGCCTCTATGGCTACACCTTC
>TRBD1|TRBJ2-4|NA|TRBV19
CASRTGGAVKNIQYF
TGTGCCAGTCGGACAGGGGGCGCGGTCAAAAACATTCAGTACTTC
>NA|TRBJ2-1|NA|TRBV9
CASSVESGSEQFF
TGTGCCAGCAGCGTAGAGTCCGGGAGTGAGCAGTTCTTC
>TRBD2|TRBJ2-7|once|TRBV6-5
CASRGRTSGANEQYF
TGTGCCAGCAGGGGGCGCACTAGCGGGGCCAATGAGCAGTACTTC
>TRBD1|TRBJ2-2|few|TRBV24-1
CATRETGGTGELFF
TGTGCCACCAGGGAAACAGGGGGCACCGGGGAGCTGTTTTTT
>TRBD1|TRBJ1-5|NA|TRBV28
CASSYYPGGAGQPQHF
TGTGCCAGCAGTTATTACCCAGGGGGCGCGGGTCAGCCCCAGCATTTT
>NA|TRBJ2-3|NA|TRBV7-8
CASSLRGGHTDTQYF
TGTGCCAGCAGCTTAAGGGGGGGCCATACAGATACGCAGTATTTT
>TRBD1|TRBJ2-5|NA|TRBV19
CASSPGTGGEGTQYF
TGTGCCAGTAGTCCCGGGACAGGGGGCGAAGGGACCCAGTACTTC
>TRBD2|TRBJ2-5|NA|TRBV2
CASLPTSGKETQYF
TGTGCCAGCTTACCGACTAGCGGGAAAGAGACCCAGTACTTC
>NA|TRBJ1-5|NA|TRBV19
CASSPSGTSFSNQPQHF
TGTGCCAGTAGTCCATCCGGGACAAGCTTCAGCAATCAGCCCCAGCATTTT
>NA|TRBJ1-2|NA|TRBV6-5
CASRAANYGYTF
TGTGCCAGCAGAGCTGCTAACTATGGCTACACCTTC
>NA|TRBJ2-1|once|TRBV6-5
CASRLFNEQFF
TGTGCCAGCAGACTATTTAATGAGCAGTTCTTC
>TRBD2|TRBJ2-7|NA|TRBV7-2
CASSLLPTSGAAYEQYF
TGTGCCAGCAGCCTCCTCCCCACTAGCGGAGCTGCCTACGAGCAGTACTTC
>NA|TRBJ2-2|once|TRBV4-2
CASSQDLGVTGELFF
TGTGCCAGCAGCCAAGATCTAGGGGTCACCGGGGAGCTGTTTTTT
>TRBD2|TRBJ2-5|few|TRBV5-1
CASSLDGTSMETQYF
TGCGCCAGCAGCTTGGACGGGACTAGTATGGAGACCCAGTACTTC
>NA|TRBJ2-3|NA|TRBV9
CASSVSGTSTDTQYF
TGTGCCAGCAGCGTCTCCGGGACTAGCACAGATACGCAGTATTTT